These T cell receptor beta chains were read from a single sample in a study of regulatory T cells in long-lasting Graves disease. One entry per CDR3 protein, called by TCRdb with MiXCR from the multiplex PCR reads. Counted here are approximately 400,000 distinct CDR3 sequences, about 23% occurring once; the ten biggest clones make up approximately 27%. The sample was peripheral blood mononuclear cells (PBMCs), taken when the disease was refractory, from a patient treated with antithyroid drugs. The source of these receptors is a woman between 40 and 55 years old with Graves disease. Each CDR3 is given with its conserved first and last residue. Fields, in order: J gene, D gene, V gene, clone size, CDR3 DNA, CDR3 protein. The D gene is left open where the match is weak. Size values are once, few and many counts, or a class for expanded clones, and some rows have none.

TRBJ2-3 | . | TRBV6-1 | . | TGTGCCAGCAGTGATCACTTCCCCGCCGTAGATACGCAGTATTTT | CASSDHFPAVDTQYF
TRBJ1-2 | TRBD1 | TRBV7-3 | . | TGTGCCAGCAGCTCGTCCCAGGGGGGAGGCTACACCTTC | CASSSSQGGGYTF
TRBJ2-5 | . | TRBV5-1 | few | TGCGCCAGCAGTTTTCTGGCAGGCCAGGAGGAGACCCAGTACTTC | CASSFLAGQEETQYF
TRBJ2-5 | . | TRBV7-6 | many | TGTGCCAGCAGCTTGGGCCCGAGGGAAGGAGAGACCCAGTACTTC | CASSLGPREGETQYF
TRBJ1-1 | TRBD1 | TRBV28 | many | TGTGCCATACAGAGTCCCGGGACAGGACCGAACACTGAAGCTTTCTTT | CAIQSPGTGPNTEAFF
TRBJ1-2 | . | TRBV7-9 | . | TGTGCCAGCAGCCGAACAGGGACCAACTATGGCTACACCTTC | CASSRTGTNYGYTF
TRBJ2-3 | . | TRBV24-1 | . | TGTGCCACCAGTGAACGCGAGAATACGCAGTATTTT | CATSERENTQYF
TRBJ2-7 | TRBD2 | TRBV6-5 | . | TGTGCCAGCGGTTGGCGAACTAGCGGGAGAAGCGCCTACGAGCAGTACTTC | CASGWRTSGRSAYEQYF
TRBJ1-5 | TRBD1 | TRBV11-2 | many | TGTGCCAGCAGCTTAGCAAGGACAGGAGGGGATAGCAATCAGCCCCAGCATTTT | CASSLARTGGDSNQPQHF
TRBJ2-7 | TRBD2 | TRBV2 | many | TGTGCCAGCAGTGATCGACTAGCGGGCCGCTACGAGCAGTACTTC | CASSDRLAGRYEQYF
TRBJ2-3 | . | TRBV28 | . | TGTGCCAGCCGGGCTAGAGGGGTCCCAGATACGCAGTATTTT | CASRARGVPDTQYF
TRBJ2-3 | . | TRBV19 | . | TGTGCCAGTAGTATCGTCGGTAAAACGCAGTATTTT | CASSIVGKTQYF
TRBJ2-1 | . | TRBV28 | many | TGTGCCAGCAGTTTGAGACTTGAGCAGTTCTTC | CASSLRLEQFF
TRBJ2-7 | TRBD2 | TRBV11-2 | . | TGTGCCAGCAGCTTTACTAGCGGGAGGGGGCACTACGAGCAGTACTTC | CASSFTSGRGHYEQYF
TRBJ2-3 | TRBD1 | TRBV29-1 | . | TGCAGCGTTGGTGTCGCAGGGGGCGAAGATACGCAGTATTTT | CSVGVAGGEDTQYF
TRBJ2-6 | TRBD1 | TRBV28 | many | TGTGCCAGCAGGGGACAGGGGGCTGGGGCCAACGTCCTGACTTTC | CASRGQGAGANVLTF
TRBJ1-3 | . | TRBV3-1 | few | TGTGCCAGCAGCCAACAATCACTTATCGGAAACACCATATATTTT | CASSQQSLIGNTIYF
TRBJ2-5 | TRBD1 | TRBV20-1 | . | TGCAGTGCTAGAAATATCCGGGACAGGTGGGAGACCCAGCACTTC | CSARNIRDRWETQHF
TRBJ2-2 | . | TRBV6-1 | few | TGTGCCAGCAAGGACCCGAACACCGGGGAGCTGTTTTTT | CASKDPNTGELFF
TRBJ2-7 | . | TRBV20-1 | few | TGCAGTGCTAGATCCCCCGGGACAACCTACGAGCAGTACTTC | CSARSPGTTYEQYF
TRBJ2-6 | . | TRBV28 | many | TGTGCCAGCAGTTTAAAACTCACCGGTCGACTTTCTGGGGCCAACGTCCTGACTTTC | CASSLKLTGRLSGANVLTF
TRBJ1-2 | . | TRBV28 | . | TGTGCCAGCAGTTTACCCACACGGACGGATGGCTACACCTTC | CASSLPTRTDGYTF
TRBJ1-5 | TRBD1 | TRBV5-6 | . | TGTGCCAGCAGCGCTTTCTTCGGGACAGGGGACGGACAGCCCCAGCATTTT | CASSAFFGTGDGQPQHF
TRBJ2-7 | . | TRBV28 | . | TGTGCCAGCAGTTTGTGGGGGCGTTACGAGCAGTACTTC | CASSLWGRYEQYF
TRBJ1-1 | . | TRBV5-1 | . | TGCGCCAGCAGCTCGACAGAGAGGACTGAAGCTTTCTTT | CASSSTERTEAFF
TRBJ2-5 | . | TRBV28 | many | TGTGCCAGCTTGTCCAGGGGACGGGAGACCCAGTACTTC | CASLSRGRETQYF
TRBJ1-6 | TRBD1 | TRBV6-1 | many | TGTGCCAGCAGAACCACCGGGACAGGGGTTTCACCCCTCCACTTT | CASRTTGTGVSPLHF
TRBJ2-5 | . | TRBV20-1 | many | TGCAGTGCTAGAGCTCGAGGGACATCCCAAGAGACCCAGTACTTC | CSARARGTSQETQYF
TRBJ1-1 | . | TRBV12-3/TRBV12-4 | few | TGTGCCAGCCAAGTGTCGCCGGGACTTTGGAACACTGAAGCTTTCTTT | CASQVSPGLWNTEAFF
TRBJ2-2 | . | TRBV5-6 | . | TGTGCCAGCAGCCAAGGGCGCATCATAGCCGGGGAGCTGTTTTTT | CASSQGRIIAGELFF
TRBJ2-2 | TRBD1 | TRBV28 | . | TGTGCCAGCAGCTACTGGGTCCGGGACAGGGGTCTCCTTCGGTCCACCGGGGAGCTGTTTTTT | CASSYWVRDRGLLRSTGELFF
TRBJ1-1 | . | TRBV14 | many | TGTGCCAGCAGCCAAGTCCCATCGAGCGAGCCGCGGTTT | CASSQVPSSEPRF
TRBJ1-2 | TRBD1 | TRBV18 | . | TGTGCCAGCTCACCGGGGACAGGGGGCGATGGCTACACCTTC | CASSPGTGGDGYTF
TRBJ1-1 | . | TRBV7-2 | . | TGTGCCAGCAGTTACGGGCGGCCTGAAGCTTTCTTT | CASSYGRPEAFF
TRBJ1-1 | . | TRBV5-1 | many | TGCGCCAGCAGCTTGGAGGTAGTCACTGAAGCTTTCTTT | CASSLEVVTEAFF
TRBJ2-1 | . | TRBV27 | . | TGTGCCAGCAGTTTAATTGGTTTCAATGAGCAGTTCTTC | CASSLIGFNEQFF